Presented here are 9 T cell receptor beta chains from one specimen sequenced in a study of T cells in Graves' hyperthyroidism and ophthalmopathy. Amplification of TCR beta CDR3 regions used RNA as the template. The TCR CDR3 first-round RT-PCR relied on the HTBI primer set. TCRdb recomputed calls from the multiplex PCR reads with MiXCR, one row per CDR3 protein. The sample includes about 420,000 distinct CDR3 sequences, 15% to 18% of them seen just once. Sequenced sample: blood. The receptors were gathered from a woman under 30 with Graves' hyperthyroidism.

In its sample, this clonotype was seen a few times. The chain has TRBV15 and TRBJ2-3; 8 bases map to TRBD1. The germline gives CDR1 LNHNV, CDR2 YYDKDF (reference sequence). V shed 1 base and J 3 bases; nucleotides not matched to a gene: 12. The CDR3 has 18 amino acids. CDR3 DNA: TGTGCCACCAGCAGAGGGATGTGGGCAGGGGGCGCAACAGATACGCAGTATTTT. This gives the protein CATSRGMWAGGATDTQYF.

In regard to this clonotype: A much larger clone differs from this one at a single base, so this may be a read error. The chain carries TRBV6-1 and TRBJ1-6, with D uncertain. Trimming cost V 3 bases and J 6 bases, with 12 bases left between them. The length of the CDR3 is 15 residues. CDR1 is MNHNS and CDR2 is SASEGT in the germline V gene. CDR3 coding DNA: TGTGCCAGCAGTGAGGGCAGCCCGCCTAATTCACCCCTCCACTTT. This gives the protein CASSEGSPPNSPLHF.

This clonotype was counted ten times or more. CDR3 DNA: TGTGCCAGCAGTGTCACCGGGGAGCTGTTTTTT. Translation gives CASSVTGELFF. The chain combines TRBV28 with TRBJ2-2, with D unresolved. The V gene lost 5 bases and the J gene lost 4 bases, with 2 bases spanning the gap. In germline, CDR1 is MDHEN, CDR2 SYDVKM. This CDR3 comprises 11 residues.

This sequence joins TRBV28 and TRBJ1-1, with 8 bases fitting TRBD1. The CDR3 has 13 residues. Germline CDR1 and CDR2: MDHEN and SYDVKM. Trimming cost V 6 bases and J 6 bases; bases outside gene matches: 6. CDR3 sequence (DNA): TGTGCCAGCAGCACCCCAGGGGGCTCTGAAGCTTTCTTT. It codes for CASSTPGGSEAFF. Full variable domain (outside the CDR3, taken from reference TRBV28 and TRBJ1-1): DVKVTQSSRYLVKRTGEKVFLECVQDMDHENMFWYRQDPGLGLRLIYFSYDVKMKEKGDIPEGYSVSREKKERFSLILESASTNQTSMYLCASSTPGGSEAFFGQGTRLTVV.

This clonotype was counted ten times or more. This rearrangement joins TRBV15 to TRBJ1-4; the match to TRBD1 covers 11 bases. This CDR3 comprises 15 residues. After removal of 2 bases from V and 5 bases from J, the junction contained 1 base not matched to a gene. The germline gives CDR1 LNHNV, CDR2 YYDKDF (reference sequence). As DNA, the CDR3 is TGTGCCACCAGCAGAAGGACAGGGGGCAATGAAAAACTGTTTTTT. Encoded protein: CATSRRTGGNEKLFF.

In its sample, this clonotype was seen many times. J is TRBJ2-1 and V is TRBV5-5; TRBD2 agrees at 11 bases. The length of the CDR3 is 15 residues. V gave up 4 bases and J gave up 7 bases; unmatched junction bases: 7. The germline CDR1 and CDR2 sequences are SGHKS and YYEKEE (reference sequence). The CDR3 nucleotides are TGTGCCAGCAGCGGTCCCGGGACTAGCGGAAATGAGCAGTTCTTC. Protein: CASSGPGTSGNEQFF. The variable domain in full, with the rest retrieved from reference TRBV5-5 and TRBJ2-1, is DAGVTQSPTHLIKTRGQQVTLRCSPISGHKSVSWYQQVLGQGPQFIFQYYEKEERGRGNFPDRFSARQFPNYSSELNVNALLLGDSALYLCASSGPGTSGNEQFFGPGTRLTVL.

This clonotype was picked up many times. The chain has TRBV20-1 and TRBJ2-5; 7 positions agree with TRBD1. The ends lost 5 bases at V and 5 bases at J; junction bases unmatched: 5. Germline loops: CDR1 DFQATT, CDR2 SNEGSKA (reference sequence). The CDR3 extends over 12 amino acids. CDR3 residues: CSADRVGETQYF. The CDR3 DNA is TGCAGTGCTGACAGGGTTGGGGAGACCCAGTACTTC.

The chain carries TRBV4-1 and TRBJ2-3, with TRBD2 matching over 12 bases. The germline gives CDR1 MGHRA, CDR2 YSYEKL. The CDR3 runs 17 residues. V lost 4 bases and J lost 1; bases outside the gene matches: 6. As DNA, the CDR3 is TGCGCCAGCAGCCGTCGACTAGCGGGGGCCCGCACAGATACGCAGTATTTT. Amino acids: CASSRRLAGARTDTQYF.

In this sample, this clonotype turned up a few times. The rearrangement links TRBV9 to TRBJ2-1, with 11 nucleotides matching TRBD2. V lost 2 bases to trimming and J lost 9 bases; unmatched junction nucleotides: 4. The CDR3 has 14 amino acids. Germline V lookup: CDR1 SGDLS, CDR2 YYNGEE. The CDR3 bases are TGTGCCAGCAGCGTTTTACTAGCGGGGGCTGAGCAGTTCTTC. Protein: CASSVLLAGAEQFF.